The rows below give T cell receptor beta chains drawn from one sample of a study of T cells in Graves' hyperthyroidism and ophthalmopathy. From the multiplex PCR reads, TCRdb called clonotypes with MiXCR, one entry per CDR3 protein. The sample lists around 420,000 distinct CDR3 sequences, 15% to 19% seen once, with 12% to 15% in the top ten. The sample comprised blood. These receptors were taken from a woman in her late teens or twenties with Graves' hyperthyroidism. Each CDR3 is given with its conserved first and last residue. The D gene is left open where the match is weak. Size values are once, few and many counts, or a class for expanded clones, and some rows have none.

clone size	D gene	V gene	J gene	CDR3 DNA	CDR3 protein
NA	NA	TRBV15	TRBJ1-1	TGTGCCACCAGCAGAGATCAGGGCACTGAAGCTTTCTTT	CATSRDQGTEAFF
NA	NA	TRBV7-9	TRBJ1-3	TGTGCCAGCAGCTCCGATGGAGATGGAAACACCATATATTTT	CASSSDGDGNTIYF
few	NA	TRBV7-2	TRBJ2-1	TGTGCCAGCAGCCTTCCTAGGGTTAAGCAGTTCTTC	CASSLPRVKQFF
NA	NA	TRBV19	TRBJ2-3	TGTGCCAGTAGTATCTACAGTAACCGCGGCATAGATACGCAGTATTTT	CASSIYSNRGIDTQYF
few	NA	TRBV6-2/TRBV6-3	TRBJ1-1	TGTGCCAGCAGTTACTCGAGTACAGGGAACACTGAAGCTTTCTTT	CASSYSSTGNTEAFF
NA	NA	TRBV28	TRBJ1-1	TGTGCCACCAAGATGAACACTGAAGCTTTCTTT	CATKMNTEAFF
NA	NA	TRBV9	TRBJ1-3	TGTGCCAGCAGCGTAGGGGGCGACTCTGGAAACACCATATATTTT	CASSVGGDSGNTIYF
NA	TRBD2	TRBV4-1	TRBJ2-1	TGCGCCAGCAGCCAAGATGGGGGAACTAGCGGGGGGCCATCCTACAATGAGCAGTTCTTC	CASSQDGGTSGGPSYNEQFF
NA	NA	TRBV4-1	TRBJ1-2	TGCGCCAGCAGCCACCCAGGGTCGGGCGACTATGGCTACACCTTC	CASSHPGSGDYGYTF
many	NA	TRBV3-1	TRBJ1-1	TGTGCCAGCAGGCGGACAGCGAACACTGAAGCTTTCTTT	CASRRTANTEAFF
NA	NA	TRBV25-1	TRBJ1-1	TGTGCCAGCAGCCAACCAGGGCCGGGCACTGAAGCTTTCTTT	CASSQPGPGTEAFF
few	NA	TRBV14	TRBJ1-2	TGTGCCAGCAGCCTTATGACGGGGATAAACTATGGCTACACCTTC	CASSLMTGINYGYTF